Listed below are T cell receptor beta chains from one sample, sequenced in a study of blood T cell repertoires in COVID-19. This table comes from immunoSEQ multiplex PCR, and its TCRdb copy is limited to in-frame clones, with some not included. The top ten hold 2.2% of the sample, which has just over 300,000 clones, over 75% seen once. Sequencing used PBMCs or T cells enriched from blood (not recorded which). The origin of the receptors is a man between 25 and 39 years old who had recovered from COVID-19. The CDR3 runs from the conserved cysteine through the conserved F or W. Each record gives: V gene, D gene, clone size, CDR3 length, J gene, CDR3 DNA, CDR3 protein. D genes are given only for firm matches. Not all rows give a size; the values are once, few, many and, for expanded clones, a class.

TRBV11-1	.	.	14	TRBJ2-3	TGTGCCAGCAGCTCCTCAGGGATCGCAGATACGCAGTATTTT	CASSSSGIADTQYF
TRBV15	.	.	15	TRBJ1-5	TGTGCCACCAGCAGAGATCAGGACTCCGATCAGCCCCAGCATTTT	CATSRDQDSDQPQHF
TRBV2	.	.	14	TRBJ1-5	TGTGCCAGCAGTGACGGTTATAGCAATCAGCCCCAGCATTTT	CASSDGYSNQPQHF
TRBV5-6	.	few	14	TRBJ1-2	TGTGCCAGCACATATTTCGACAGGCTCCATGGCTACACCTTC	CASTYFDRLHGYTF
TRBV4-1	.	.	15	TRBJ1-1	TGCGCCAGCAGCCAAGATCAGACTTCCCGCACTGAAGCTTTCTTT	CASSQDQTSRTEAFF
TRBV5-5	TRBD1	.	14	TRBJ1-2	TGTGCCAGCAGCCTTAGCCCGACAGGGGTTGGCTACACCTTC	CASSLSPTGVGYTF
TRBV20-1	TRBD1	.	13	TRBJ1-6	TGCAGTGCTAGTTCGACAGGGAATTCACCCCTCCACTTT	CSASSTGNSPLHF
TRBV9	TRBD2	.	19	TRBJ2-5	TGTGCCAGCAGCGTAGGACTATCGGGACTAGCGGGGCACCAAGAGACCCAGTACTTC	CASSVGLSGLAGHQETQYF
TRBV12-3/TRBV12-4	.	.	13	TRBJ1-2	TGTGCCAGCAGCCATAATTCCGTAGATGGCTACACCTTC	CASSHNSVDGYTF
TRBV18	TRBD1	.	15	TRBJ1-5	TGTGCCAGCTCACCAGGGACAGGGGGTAATCAGCCCCAGCATTTT	CASSPGTGGNQPQHF
TRBV5-1	.	few	16	TRBJ1-3	TGCGCCAGCAGCTTGACAGGGTCGCTCTCTGGAAACACCATATATTTT	CASSLTGSLSGNTIYF
TRBV18	.	few	17	TRBJ2-2	TGTGCCAGCTCACCACCGATCCACAGGGAAATCGGCGGGGAGCTGTTTTTT	CASSPPIHREIGGELFF
TRBV6-5	.	few	13	TRBJ1-1	TGTGCCAGCAGTTCTGGCGTGGGCGCTGAAGCTTTCTTT	CASSSGVGAEAFF
TRBV4-2	TRBD1	.	17	TRBJ1-4	TGTGCCAGCAGCCCCGCCCCGGGACAGGGTTCTAATGAAAAACTGTTTTTT	CASSPAPGQGSNEKLFF
TRBV10-3	TRBD1	.	11	TRBJ1-2	TGTGCCATCAGCTCCGGGACAGGGGGCACCTTC	CAISSGTGGTF
TRBV6-2/TRBV6-3	.	.	16	TRBJ1-4	TGTGCCAGCAGTAGGCCGGAGGCGTCAACTAATGAAAAACTGTTTTTT	CASSRPEASTNEKLFF
TRBV5-4	.	.	13	TRBJ2-1	TGTGCCAGCAGCCAGTCTAGCTACAATGAGCAGTTCTTC	CASSQSSYNEQFF
TRBV4-3	TRBD1	.	15	TRBJ2-3	TGCGCCAGCAGCCAAGGACAGGGCCACACAGATACGCAGTATTTT	CASSQGQGHTDTQYF
TRBV2	.	.	13	TRBJ2-5	TGTGCCAGCAGTGGAAGTACTATAGAGACCCAGTACTTC	CASSGSTIETQYF
TRBV7-8	.	.	17	TRBJ1-6	TGTGCCAGCAGCTTAGAGCAGGGGTATTCCTATAATTCACCCCTCCACTTT	CASSLEQGYSYNSPLHF
TRBV6-5	.	.	14	TRBJ1-1	TGTGCCAGCAGTATACAGGGATGGAACACTGAAGCTTTCTTT	CASSIQGWNTEAFF
TRBV2	.	.	17	TRBJ2-1	TGTGCCAGCAGTCAAAGTGTGGGCAGGCCCTCCTACAATGAGCAGTTCTTC	CASSQSVGRPSYNEQFF
TRBV10-3	.	.	13	TRBJ1-6	TGTGCCATCAGTGAGGGGAGTAATTCACCCCTCCACTTT	CAISEGSNSPLHF
TRBV6-5	.	.	15	TRBJ1-3	TGTGCCAGCAGTTACTCGAGCGGGTTTGGAAACACCATATATTTT	CASSYSSGFGNTIYF
TRBV7-6	TRBD1	.	15	TRBJ2-7	TGTGCCAGCAGCTTATGGGGACAGGGGGCGGATGAGCAGTACTTC	CASSLWGQGADEQYF
TRBV18	.	.	13	TRBJ1-2	TGTGCCAGCTCAGCGGACAGTTCCTATGGCTACACCTTC	CASSADSSYGYTF
TRBV4-3	.	.	15	TRBJ1-2	TGCGCCAGCAGGCCTACTTTTCAGGGGTTCTATGGCTACACCTTC	CASRPTFQGFYGYTF
TRBV5-4	.	.	13	TRBJ1-2	TGTGCCAGCAGCGCTACAGGGACCAGGGGCTACACCTTC	CASSATGTRGYTF
TRBV10-3	.	.	13	TRBJ1-1	TGTGCCATCAGTGACCACCCAGGGAACGAGGCTTTCTTT	CAISDHPGNEAFF
TRBV24-1	.	.	15	TRBJ2-3	TGTGCCACCAGTGATTCAGGGGGACTAGTCAATACGCAGTATTTT	CATSDSGGLVNTQYF
TRBV9	TRBD2	once	15	TRBJ2-3	TGTGCCAGCAGCGTAGAACTAGCGGGGGGAGATACGCAGTATTTT	CASSVELAGGDTQYF
TRBV5-1	TRBD1	.	16	TRBJ1-1	TGCGCCAGCAGCTTGGCGGCAGGGGGCGCCGGCACTGAAGCTTTCTTT	CASSLAAGGAGTEAFF
TRBV6-5	.	once	14	TRBJ2-7	TGTGCCAGCAGACAGGGTGGGAGTACCTACGAGCAGTACTTC	CASRQGGSTYEQYF
TRBV10-1	TRBD2	few	16	TRBJ2-1	TGCGCCAGCAGTGAGATGGCTAGCGGGGGAGGTAATGAGCAGTTCTTC	CASSEMASGGGNEQFF
TRBV5-3	.	.	16	TRBJ1-3	TGTGCCACCTCGCCCAAGCCAGGGGTATCTGGAAACACCATATATTTT	CATSPKPGVSGNTIYF
TRBV5-4	TRBD1	.	17	TRBJ2-3	TGTGCCAGCAGCTTGTGGGGACAGGGGCTGTCCACAGATACGCAGTATTTT	CASSLWGQGLSTDTQYF
TRBV12-5	TRBD1	.	14	TRBJ1-4	TGTGCTAGTGGTGTGGGACAGAAAAATGAAAAACTGTTTTTT	CASGVGQKNEKLFF
TRBV11-2	.	.	15	TRBJ2-1	TGTGCCAGCAGCTTAAAATTGGCGGGGTTGGATGAGCAGTTCTTC	CASSLKLAGLDEQFF
TRBV6-1	.	.	15	TRBJ1-6	TGTGCCAGCAGTGAACGCAGACAGATTAATTCACCCCTCCACTTT	CASSERRQINSPLHF
TRBV30	TRBD1	.	13	TRBJ1-1	TGTGCCTGGGCGGGACAGCCGAACACTGAAGCTTTCTTT	CAWAGQPNTEAFF
TRBV7-8	.	.	15	TRBJ2-1	TGTGCCAGCAGCTTAGTGGCGGGGTCAGTTTATGAGCAGTTCTTC	CASSLVAGSVYEQFF
TRBV5-1	.	.	18	TRBJ2-7	TGCGCCAGCAGCTTGGGGGCCACGGTGTTAGCGACGACCTACGAGCAGTACTTC	CASSLGATVLATTYEQYF